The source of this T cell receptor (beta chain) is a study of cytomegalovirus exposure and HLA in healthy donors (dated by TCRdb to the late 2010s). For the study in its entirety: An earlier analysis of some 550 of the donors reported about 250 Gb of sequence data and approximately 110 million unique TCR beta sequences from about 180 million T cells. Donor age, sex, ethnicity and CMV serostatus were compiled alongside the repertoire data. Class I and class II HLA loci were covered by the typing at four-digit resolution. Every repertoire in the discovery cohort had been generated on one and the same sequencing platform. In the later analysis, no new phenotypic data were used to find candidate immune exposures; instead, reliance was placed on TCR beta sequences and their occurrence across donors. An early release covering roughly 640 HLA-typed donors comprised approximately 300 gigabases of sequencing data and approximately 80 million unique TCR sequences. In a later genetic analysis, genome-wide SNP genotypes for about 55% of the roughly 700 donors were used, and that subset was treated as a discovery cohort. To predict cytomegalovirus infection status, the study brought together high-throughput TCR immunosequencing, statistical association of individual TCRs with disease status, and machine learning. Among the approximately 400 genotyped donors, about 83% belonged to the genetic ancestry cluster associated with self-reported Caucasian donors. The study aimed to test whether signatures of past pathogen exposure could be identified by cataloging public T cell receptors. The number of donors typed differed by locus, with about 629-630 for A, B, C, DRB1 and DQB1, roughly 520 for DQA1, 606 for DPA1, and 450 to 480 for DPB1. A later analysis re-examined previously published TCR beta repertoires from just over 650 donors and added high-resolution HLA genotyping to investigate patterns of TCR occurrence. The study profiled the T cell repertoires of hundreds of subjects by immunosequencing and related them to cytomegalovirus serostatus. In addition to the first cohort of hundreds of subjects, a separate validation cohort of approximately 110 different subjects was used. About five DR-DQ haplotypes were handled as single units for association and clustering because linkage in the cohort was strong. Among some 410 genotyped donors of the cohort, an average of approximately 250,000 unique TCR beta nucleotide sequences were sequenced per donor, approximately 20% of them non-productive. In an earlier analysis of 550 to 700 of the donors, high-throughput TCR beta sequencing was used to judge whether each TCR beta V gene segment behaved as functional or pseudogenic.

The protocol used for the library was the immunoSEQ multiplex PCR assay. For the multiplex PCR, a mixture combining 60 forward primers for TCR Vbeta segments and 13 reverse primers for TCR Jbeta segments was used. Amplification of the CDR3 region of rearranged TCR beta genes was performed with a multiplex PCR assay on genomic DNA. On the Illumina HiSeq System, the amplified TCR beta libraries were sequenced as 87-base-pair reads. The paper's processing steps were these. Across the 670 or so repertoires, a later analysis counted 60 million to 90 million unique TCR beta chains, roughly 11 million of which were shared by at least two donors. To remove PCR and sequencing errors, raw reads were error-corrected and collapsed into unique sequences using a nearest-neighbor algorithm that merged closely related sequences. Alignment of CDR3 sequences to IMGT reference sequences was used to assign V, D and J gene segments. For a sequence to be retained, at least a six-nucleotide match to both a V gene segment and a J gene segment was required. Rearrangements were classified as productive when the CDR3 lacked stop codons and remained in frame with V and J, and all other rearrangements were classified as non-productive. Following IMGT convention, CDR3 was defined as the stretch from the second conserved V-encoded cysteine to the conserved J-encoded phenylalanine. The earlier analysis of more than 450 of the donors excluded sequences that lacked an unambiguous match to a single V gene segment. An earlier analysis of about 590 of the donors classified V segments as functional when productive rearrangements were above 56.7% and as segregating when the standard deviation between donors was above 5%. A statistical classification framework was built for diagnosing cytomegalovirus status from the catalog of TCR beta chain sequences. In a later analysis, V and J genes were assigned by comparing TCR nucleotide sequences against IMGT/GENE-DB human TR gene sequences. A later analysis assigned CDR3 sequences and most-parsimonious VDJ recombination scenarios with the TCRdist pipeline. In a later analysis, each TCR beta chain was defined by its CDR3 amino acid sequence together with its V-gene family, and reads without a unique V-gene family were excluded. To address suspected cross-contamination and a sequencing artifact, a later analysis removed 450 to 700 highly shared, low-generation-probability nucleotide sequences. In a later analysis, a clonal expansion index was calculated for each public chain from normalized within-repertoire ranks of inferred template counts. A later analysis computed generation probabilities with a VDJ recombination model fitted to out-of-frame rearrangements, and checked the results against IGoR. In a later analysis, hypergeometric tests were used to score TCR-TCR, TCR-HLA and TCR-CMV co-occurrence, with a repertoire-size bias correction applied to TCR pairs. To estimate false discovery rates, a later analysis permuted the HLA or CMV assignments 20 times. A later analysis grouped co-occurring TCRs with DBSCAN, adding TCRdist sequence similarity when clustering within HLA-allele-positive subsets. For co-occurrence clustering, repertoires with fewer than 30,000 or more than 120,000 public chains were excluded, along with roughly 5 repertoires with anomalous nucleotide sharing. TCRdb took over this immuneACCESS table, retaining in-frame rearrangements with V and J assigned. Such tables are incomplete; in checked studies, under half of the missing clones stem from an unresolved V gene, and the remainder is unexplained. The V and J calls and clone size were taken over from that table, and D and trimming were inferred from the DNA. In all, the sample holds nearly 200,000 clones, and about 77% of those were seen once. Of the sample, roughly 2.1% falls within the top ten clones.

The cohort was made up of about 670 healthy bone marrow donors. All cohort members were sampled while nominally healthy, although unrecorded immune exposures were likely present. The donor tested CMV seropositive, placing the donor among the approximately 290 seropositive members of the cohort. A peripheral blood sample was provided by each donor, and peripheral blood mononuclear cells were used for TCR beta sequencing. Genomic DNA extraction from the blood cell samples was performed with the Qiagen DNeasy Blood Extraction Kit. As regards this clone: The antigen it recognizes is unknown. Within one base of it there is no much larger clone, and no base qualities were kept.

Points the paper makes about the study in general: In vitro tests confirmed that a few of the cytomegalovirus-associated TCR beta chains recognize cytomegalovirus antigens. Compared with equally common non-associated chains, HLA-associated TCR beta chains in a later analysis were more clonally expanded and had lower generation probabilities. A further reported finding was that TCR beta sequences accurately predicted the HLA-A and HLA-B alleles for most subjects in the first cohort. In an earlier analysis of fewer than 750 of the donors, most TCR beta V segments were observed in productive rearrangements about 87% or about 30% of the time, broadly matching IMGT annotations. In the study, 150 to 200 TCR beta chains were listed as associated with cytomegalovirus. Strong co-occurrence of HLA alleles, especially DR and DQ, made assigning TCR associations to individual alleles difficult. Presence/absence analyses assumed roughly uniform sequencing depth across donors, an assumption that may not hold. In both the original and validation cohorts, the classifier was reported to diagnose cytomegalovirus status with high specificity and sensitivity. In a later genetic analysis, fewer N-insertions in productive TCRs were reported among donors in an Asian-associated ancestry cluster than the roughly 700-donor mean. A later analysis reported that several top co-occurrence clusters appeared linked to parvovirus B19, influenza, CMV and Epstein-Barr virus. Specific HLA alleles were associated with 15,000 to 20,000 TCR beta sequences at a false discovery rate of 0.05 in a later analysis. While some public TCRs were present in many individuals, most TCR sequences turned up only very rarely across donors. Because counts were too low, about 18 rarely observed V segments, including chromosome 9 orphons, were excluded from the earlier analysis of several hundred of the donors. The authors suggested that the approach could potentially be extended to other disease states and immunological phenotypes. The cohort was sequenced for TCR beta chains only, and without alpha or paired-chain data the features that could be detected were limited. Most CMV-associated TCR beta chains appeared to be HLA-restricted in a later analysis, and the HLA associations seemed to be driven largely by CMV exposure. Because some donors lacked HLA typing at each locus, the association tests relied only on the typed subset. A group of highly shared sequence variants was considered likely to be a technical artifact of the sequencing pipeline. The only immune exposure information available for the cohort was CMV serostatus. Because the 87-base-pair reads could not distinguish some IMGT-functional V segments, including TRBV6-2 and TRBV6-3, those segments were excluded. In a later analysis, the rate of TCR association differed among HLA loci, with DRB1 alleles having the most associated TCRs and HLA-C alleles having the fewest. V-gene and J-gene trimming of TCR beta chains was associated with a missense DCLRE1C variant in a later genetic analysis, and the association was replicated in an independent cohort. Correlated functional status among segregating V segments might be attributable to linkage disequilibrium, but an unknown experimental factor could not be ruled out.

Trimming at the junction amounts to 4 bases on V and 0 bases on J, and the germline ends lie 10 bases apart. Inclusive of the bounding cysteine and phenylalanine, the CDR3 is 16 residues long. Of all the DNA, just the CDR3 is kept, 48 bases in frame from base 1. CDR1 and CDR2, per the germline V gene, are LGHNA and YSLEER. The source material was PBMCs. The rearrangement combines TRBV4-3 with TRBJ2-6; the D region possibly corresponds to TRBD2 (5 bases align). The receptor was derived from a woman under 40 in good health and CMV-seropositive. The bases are TGCGCCAGCAGCCCCGGACGGGACTCTGGGGCCAACGTCCTGACTTTC. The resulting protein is CASSPGRDSGANVLTF.